Each of the 28 T cell receptor beta chains below was sequenced from the same sample in a study of cytotoxic CD8 clonotypes in ibrutinib-treated CLL. Here immunoSEQ multiplex PCR was the method, and the copy in TCRdb shows in-frame clones only, minus some. Here the sample spans about 200,000 clones, roughly 72% being singletons. The specimen was PBMCs, collected after 24 months of ibrutinib treatment. These receptors all stem from a human donor with chronic lymphocytic leukemia.

J is TRBJ2-7 and V is TRBV13, with D unclear. Germline values: CDR1 PRHDT, CDR2 FYEKMQ (reference sequence). CDR3 length: 14 amino acids. V lost 3 bases and J 1 base, leaving 10 bases between the germline ends. The CDR3 DNA reads TGTGCCAGCAGCTTTGGGGTTGGGTCCTACGAGCAGTACTTC. Translating it yields CASSFGVGSYEQYF. Supplemented by reference TRBV13 and TRBJ2-7, the full variable domain reads AAGVIQSPRHLIKEKRETATLKCYPIPRHDTVYWYQQGPGQDPQFLISFYEKMQSDKGSIPDRFSAQQFSDYHSELNMSSLELGDSALYFCASSFGVGSYEQYFGPGTRLTVT.

The V call is TRBV5-1, the J call TRBJ2-1; 8 positions match TRBD1. V was pared by 4 bases and J by 0 bases, with 12 bases of the junction left unmatched. The CDR3 is made up of 18 amino acids. Germline V CDR1 and CDR2: SGHRS, YFSETQ. CDR3: CASSPNPQGANSYNEQFF. DNA of the CDR3: TGCGCCAGCAGCCCGAACCCGCAGGGGGCTAACTCCTACAATGAGCAGTTCTTC.

V and J are TRBV7-9 and TRBJ1-2; 11 bases are a match to TRBD1. Trimming took 5 bases from V and 8 from J; bases not matched to a gene: 10. CDR1 and CDR2 from the germline V gene are SEHNR and FQNEAQ (reference sequence). The CDR3 extends over 15 amino acids. The CDR3: CASSDGQGARRGYTF. The CDR3 coding sequence is TGTGCCAGCAGCGATGGACAGGGGGCGAGGAGAGGCTACACCTTC.

The V gene is TRBV30, the J gene TRBJ1-2, with 8 bases matching TRBD1. V gave up 3 bases and J gave up 6 bases; unmatched junction bases: 3. Germline V gene data show CDR1 as GTSNPN and CDR2 as SVGIG (reference sequence). The CDR3 runs to 12 residues. The CDR3 DNA reads TGTGCCTGGAGCACAGGGGGAGATGGCTACACCTTC. Translating gives CAWSTGGDGYTF.

CDR3 loop: CAISENFIAGASIDNEQFF. The CDR3, as DNA: TGTGCCATCAGTGAGAATTTTATAGCGGGAGCGTCTATTGACAATGAGCAGTTCTTC. The chain has TRBV10-3 and TRBJ2-1; 9 bases fit TRBD2. There are 19 residues in the CDR3. V trimming: 2 bases; J trimming: 5 bases; junction bases outside the gene matches: 16. The germline CDR1 and CDR2 sequences are ENHRY and SYGVKD.

V usage is TRBV7-3 and J usage is TRBJ2-1; D is unresolved. The V and J ends lost 1 base and 5 bases respectively, with 9 bases between them. Germline V CDR1 and CDR2: SGHTA, FQGTGA. The CDR3 loop spans 14 amino acids. Here the CDR3 DNA reads TGTGCCAGCAGCTTAATGGGCGCCGACAATGAGCAGTTCTTC. It yields the protein CASSLMGADNEQFF.

The chain carries TRBV7-9 and TRBJ2-2; 10 nucleotides match TRBD1. The CDR3 is 16 residues long. Trimming took 7 bases from V and 3 from J; bases not matched to a gene: 8. CDR1 is SEHNR, CDR2 FQNEAQ, per germline (reference sequence). This CDR3 is CASTSGGQGYTGELFF. The CDR3 coding sequence is TGTGCCAGCACCAGCGGGGGACAGGGGTACACCGGGGAGCTGTTTTTT.

This clone was observed a few times. This chain joins TRBV11-2 and TRBJ1-1; D unresolved. With 3 bases removed from V and 6 bases from J, the gap between germline ends came to 8 bases. CDR1 SGHAT and CDR2 FQNNGV come from the germline V gene. CDR3 length: 12 amino acids. CDR3 in DNA: TGTGCCAGCAGCTTTACGTCCCCTGAAGCTTTCTTT. Its protein is CASSFTSPEAFF.

This chain connects TRBV6-1 to TRBJ2-7; possible D gene TRBD1, 5 bases. Trimming removed 1 base from V and 4 bases from J, with 20 bases in between. The germline V gene encodes CDR1 MNHNS and CDR2 SASEGT. The CDR3 runs to 17 residues. The CDR3 DNA is TGTGCCAGCAGTGAAGATTTTTGGCTCGGACAACCTTACGAGCAGTACTTC. Translation gives CASSEDFWLGQPYEQYF.

The chain combines TRBV18 with TRBJ1-1; no definite D call. CDR1 is KGHSH and CDR2 is LQKENI in the germline V gene. The V gene lost 5 bases and the J gene lost 4 bases, with 23 bases spanning the gap. The CDR3 sequence is 17 residues long. CDR3 in amino acids: CASSIFTDFRTGTEAFF. The CDR3 region has the DNA TGTGCCAGCTCAATATTCACGGATTTCAGAACGGGCACTGAAGCTTTCTTT.

The chain uses TRBV5-1 and TRBJ1-2, with no clear D. Trimming took 0 bases from V and 4 from J, leaving 4 bases between them. The germline gives CDR1 SGHRS, CDR2 YFSETQ. The length of the CDR3 is 12 residues. The CDR3 sequence: CASSLGTYGYTF. The DNA of the CDR3 is TGCGCCAGCAGCTTGGGAACCTATGGCTACACCTTC.

Comment on this clone: A junction end diverges from the germline sequence, so it may reflect a read error. This chain uses TRBV7-7 with TRBJ2-3; D is perhaps TRBD2 (6 bases). CDR3 length equals 16 residues. Germline assignment: CDR1 SSHAT and CDR2 FNYEAQ (reference sequence). This CDR3 is CASSLGARGSPDTQYF. The CDR3 DNA reads as TGTGCTAGCAGTCTAGGCGCCCGGGGGTCCCCAGATACGCAGTATTTT.

This chain links TRBV27 with TRBJ2-1; TRBD2 aligns across 11 bases. This CDR3 is built from 14 residues. CDR1 is MNHEY, CDR2 SMNVEV, per germline (reference sequence). The junction had 6 bases not matched to a gene; V was cut back by 8 bases and J by 6 bases. CDR3 in DNA: TGTGCCAGCGGACTAGCGGGCGCGTTCAATGAGCAGTTCTTC. Translated, it gives CASGLAGAFNEQFF.

The chain couples TRBV30 to TRBJ2-3, with TRBD2 matching over 7 bases. Trimming removed 4 bases from V and 4 bases from J; junction bases left unmatched: 5. The CDR3 length is 13 residues. Per the germline V gene, CDR1 is GTSNPN and CDR2 is SVGIG (reference sequence). The CDR3 here is CAWTIGLADTQYF. In DNA form, the CDR3 reads TGTGCCTGGACTATTGGACTAGCAGATACGCAGTATTTT.

The CDR3 region is CASSANRVQETQYF. In nucleotides, the CDR3 is TGTGCCAGCAGTGCCAACAGGGTTCAAGAGACCCAGTACTTC. The chain recombines TRBV6-1 with TRBJ2-5; TRBD1 is a possible D gene (6 bases). Deletions cut 4 bases from V and 2 bases from J, with 11 bases between. This CDR3 region has 14 residues. Germline V CDR1 and CDR2: MNHNS, SASEGT.

This clone occurred a few times. The chain is built from TRBV5-6 and TRBJ2-7; D ambiguous. Trimming stripped 1 base from V and 6 bases from J, with 5 bases between. The CDR3 runs to 11 residues. The V gene's germline CDR1 is SGHDT and CDR2 YYEEEE. This chain's CDR3 is CASSLSSEQYF. In nucleotides, the CDR3 is TGTGCCAGCAGCTTGAGTTCCGAGCAGTACTTC.

The genes are TRBV5-6 and TRBJ1-1; D not certain. This CDR3 spans 14 amino acids. Trimming took off 4 bases at V and 6 bases at J, with 16 bases between the two ends. Germline lookup yields CDR1 SGHDT and CDR2 YYEEEE. CDR3 amino acids: CASSESRWPSEAFF. For the CDR3, the DNA is TGTGCCAGCAGCGAGAGCCGATGGCCCTCTGAAGCTTTCTTT.

This sequence joins TRBV9 and TRBJ2-1; D call uncertain. The CDR3 totals 16 residues. Germline V CDR1 and CDR2: SGDLS, YYNGEE. V was clipped by 3 bases and J by 4 bases, with 17 bases between them. CDR3 amino acids: CASSASPPRGYNEQFF. For the CDR3, the DNA is TGTGCCAGCAGCGCGTCTCCCCCGCGCGGTTACAATGAGCAGTTCTTC.

Note on this clone: Other DNA sequences in this specimen translate into the identical CDR3. The rearrangement links TRBV7-6 to TRBJ2-7; no clear D. Germline CDR1 SGHVS, CDR2 FNYEAQ. The CDR3 runs to 13 residues. V lost 0 bases and J lost 0, with 3 bases in between. The CDR3 bases are TGTGCCAGCAGCTTAGCCAGCTCCTACGAGCAGTACTTC. This encodes CASSLASSYEQYF.

V is TRBV30 and J is TRBJ2-2; D is undetermined. The length of the CDR3 is 13 residues. V was trimmed by 1 base and J by 3 bases, leaving 6 bases between them. In germline, CDR1 is GTSNPN, CDR2 SVGIG (reference sequence). The CDR3 protein is CAWSGLYTGELFF. CDR3 in DNA: TGTGCCTGGAGTGGACTTTACACCGGGGAGCTGTTTTTT.

The genes are TRBV15 and TRBJ1-1; TRBD1 is a possible D gene (5 bases). Looked up from germline, CDR1 is LNHNV and CDR2 is YYDKDF (reference sequence). V was pared by 4 bases and J by 6 bases, with 9 bases between. The CDR3 length is 12 residues. CDR3 sequence (DNA): TGTGCCACCAGCAAGGGGCCGGCTGAAGCTTTCTTT. Translated, it gives CATSKGPAEAFF.

The chain joins TRBV5-6 to TRBJ2-5; a weak D match, TRBD1 (6 bases). In germline, CDR1 is SGHDT, CDR2 YYEEEE. V was clipped by 3 bases and J by 4 bases, with 10 bases between them. CDR3 length: 13 residues. The CDR3 coding sequence is TGTGCCAGCAGCTCCTGGGGGCGAGAGACCCAGTACTTC. Its translation is CASSSWGRETQYF.

This chain links TRBV5-6 with TRBJ2-4, with unresolved D. V lost 0 bases and J 6 bases, leaving 4 bases between the germline ends. Germline-derived CDR1 and CDR2 are SGHDT and YYEEEE. This CDR3 contains 12 residues. Here the CDR3 DNA reads TGTGCCAGCAGCTTGGGGCGAAACATTCAGTACTTC. It codes for CASSLGRNIQYF.

The J gene is TRBJ1-2, the V gene TRBV6-4; no clear D. The germline V gene has CDR1 MRHNA and CDR2 SNTAGT. The CDR3 has 15 amino acids. V lost 6 bases to trimming and J lost 7 bases, with 21 bases between them. CDR3 nucleotide sequence: TGTGCCAGCAGGGAAGAAGGTGGGTTCGGTGGTGGCTACACCTTC. Protein product: CASREEGGFGGGYTF.

CDR3 amino acids: CASSLQGAANTGELFF. The CDR3 nucleotides are TGTGCCAGCTCACTCCAGGGGGCGGCCAATACCGGGGAGCTGTTTTTT. This chain links TRBV18 with TRBJ2-2; 8 nucleotides align to TRBD1. Germline lookup yields CDR1 KGHSH and CDR2 LQKENI. This CDR3 has 16 amino acids. V lost 4 bases, J lost 5 bases, and 9 bases stayed unmatched.

The rearrangement links TRBV18 to TRBJ1-2; D uncertain. The V end was cut by 2 bases, the J end by 4 bases, with 8 bases between. CDR1 and CDR2 from the germline V gene are KGHSH and LQKENI. CDR3 length equals 13 residues. CDR3 sequence reads: CASSPDGAYGYTF. As DNA, the CDR3 is TGTGCCAGCTCACCAGACGGAGCCTATGGCTACACCTTC.

The V and J genes are TRBV14 and TRBJ2-5, with a tentative D call TRBD1 (6 bases). The germline CDR1 and CDR2 sequences are SGHDN and FVKESK. The CDR3 contains 20 residues. V gave up 3 bases and J gave up 4 bases, with 30 bases separating them. CDR3 region: CASSQEPGVRRGGSRETQYF. The CDR3 DNA reads as TGTGCCAGCAGCCAGGAGCCAGGAGTAAGGAGAGGGGGTTCTAGAGAGACCCAGTACTTC. The complete variable domain, with remaining parts taken from reference TRBV14 and TRBJ2-5, reads EAGVTQFPSHSVIEKGQTVTLRCDPISGHDNLYWYRRVMGKEIKFLLHFVKESKQDESGMPNNRFLAERTGGTYSTLKVQPAELEDSGVYFCASSQEPGVRRGGSRETQYFGPGTRLLVL.

The chain combines TRBV7-2 with TRBJ2-1, with unresolved D. Germline V gene sequence: CDR1 SGHTA, CDR2 FQGNSA. V dropped 4 bases and J dropped 7 bases, with 8 bases sitting between them. This CDR3 is built from 12 residues. DNA for the CDR3: TGTGCCAGCAGCTCCCCGAGAAATGAGCAGTTCTTC. It is translated as CASSSPRNEQFF.